This T cell receptor beta chain derives from a study of T-cell reconstitution after alpha-beta-depleted transplantation in children. This clonotype was seen a single time. What it recognizes is unknown. A read error may explain this, as a much larger clone is one base away. The CDR3 length is 14 residues. Per germline, CDR1 SGHVS and CDR2 FNYEAQ. General study points: Expanded clones from the graft, numbering several hundred, reportedly supplied alpha-beta T cells about two months after transplant.

Unique molecular identifiers were used to barcode this TCRbeta library. Each CDR3 protein gets one entry after TCRdb re-called the PCR reads with MiXCR. The top ten hold around 0.76% of the sample, which has around 700,000 distinct CDR3 sequences, around 12% seen once. The specimen comprised PBMCs, sampled before TCRalphabeta/CD19-depleted stem cell transplant. The TCR comes from a girl under 10 years old with congenital amegakaryocytic thrombocytopenia, due to receive a stem cell transplant. The chain joins TRBV7-6 to TRBJ1-4, with D hard to call. CDR3 protein: CASSISGGAEKLSF. CDR3 DNA sequence: TGTGCCAGCAGCATATCAGGTGGAGCAGAAAAACTGTCTTTT.